This TCR beta chain is from a study of shared T cell receptors in the human thymus. Germline V CDR1 and CDR2: MNHEY, SMNVEV (reference sequence). V was cut by 8 bases and J by 3 bases, with 14 bases left in between. The CDR3 runs 13 residues. This table comes from immunoSEQ multiplex PCR, and its TCRdb copy is limited to in-frame clones, with some not included. The sample lists around 340,000 clones, roughly 94% occurring once. The sequence came from a human donor. Input material: thymocytes. J is TRBJ2-7 and V is TRBV27; TRBD2 is a possible D gene (6 bases). CDR3 coding DNA: TGTGCCAGCGGTAGCGGCCGGGGCTACGAGCAGTACTTC. Protein product: CASGSGRGYEQYF.